Listed below are T cell receptor beta chains from one sample, sequenced in a study of shared clonotypes between healthy human individuals. Assay: immunoSEQ multiplex PCR; the TCRdb copy retains only in-frame clones and omits some. The data hold over 1.5 million clones, with approximately 98% observed a single time. Sequencing input: naive CD4+ T cells sorted from blood. The receptors shown here come from a man between 25 and 39 years old in good health. Both conserved end residues are part of each CDR3. The D gene is left open where the match is weak. Size tells how often a clone was seen (once, few, many) or the class of an expanded clone, and some rows leave it out.

clone_size: -
v_call: TRBV4-1
j_call: TRBJ2-7
cdr3_length: 16
d_call: TRBD2
cdr3_aa: CASSPGTSGRASEQYF
cdr3_nt: TGCGCCAGCAGCCCAGGGACTAGCGGGAGGGCCTCCGAGCAGTACTTC

clone_size: once
v_call: TRBV28
j_call: TRBJ2-7
cdr3_length: 13
d_call: -
cdr3_aa: CASCKGESYEQYF
cdr3_nt: TGTGCCAGCTGTAAGGGGGAGAGCTACGAGCAGTACTTC

clone_size: -
v_call: TRBV27
j_call: TRBJ2-7
cdr3_length: 15
d_call: -
cdr3_aa: CASTSQGEGLYEQYF
cdr3_nt: TGTGCCAGCACCTCACAGGGGGAGGGCCTCTACGAGCAGTACTTC

clone_size: -
v_call: TRBV11-3
j_call: TRBJ2-7
cdr3_length: 13
d_call: -
cdr3_aa: CASSPGTPYEQYF
cdr3_nt: TGTGCCAGCAGCCCGGGGACCCCCTACGAGCAGTACTTC

clone_size: -
v_call: TRBV5-4
j_call: TRBJ1-1
cdr3_length: 13
d_call: -
cdr3_aa: CASSLGRDTEAFF
cdr3_nt: TGTGCCAGCAGCTTGGGTCGGGACACTGAAGCTTTCTTT

clone_size: -
v_call: TRBV28
j_call: TRBJ2-1
cdr3_length: 16
d_call: -
cdr3_aa: CASSPIPGTRFNEQFF
cdr3_nt: TGTGCCAGCAGTCCCATCCCCGGGACTCGGTTCAATGAGCAGTTCTTC

clone_size: -
v_call: TRBV18
j_call: TRBJ2-1
cdr3_length: 15
d_call: -
cdr3_aa: CASSHEGLGNNEQFF
cdr3_nt: TGTGCCAGCTCACACGAGGGACTGGGTAACAATGAGCAGTTCTTC

clone_size: -
v_call: TRBV7-3
j_call: TRBJ1-1
cdr3_length: 15
d_call: TRBD1
cdr3_aa: CASSPGTGKGAEAFF
cdr3_nt: TGTGCCAGCAGCCCCGGGACAGGCAAAGGGGCTGAAGCTTTCTTT

clone_size: -
v_call: TRBV14
j_call: TRBJ2-7
cdr3_length: 15
d_call: TRBD2
cdr3_aa: CASSHGLAGIYEQYF
cdr3_nt: TGTGCCAGCAGCCACGGTCTAGCGGGGATCTACGAGCAGTACTTC

clone_size: -
v_call: TRBV6-1
j_call: TRBJ1-1
cdr3_length: 9
d_call: -
cdr3_aa: CASKDEAFF
cdr3_nt: TGTGCCAGCAAGGATGAAGCTTTCTTT

clone_size: -
v_call: TRBV14
j_call: TRBJ2-3
cdr3_length: 16
d_call: -
cdr3_aa: CASSRSEEWWADTQYF
cdr3_nt: TGTGCCAGCAGCCGATCTGAGGAGTGGTGGGCAGATACGCAGTATTTT

clone_size: -
v_call: TRBV2
j_call: TRBJ1-1
cdr3_length: 15
d_call: -
cdr3_aa: CASSELGTRNTEAFF
cdr3_nt: TGTGCCAGCAGTGAATTGGGCACTCGAAACACTGAAGCTTTCTTT

clone_size: -
v_call: TRBV9
j_call: TRBJ2-1
cdr3_length: 11
d_call: TRBD2
cdr3_aa: CASSAGGEQFF
cdr3_nt: TGTGCCAGCAGCGCGGGAGGGGAGCAGTTCTTC

clone_size: -
v_call: TRBV29-1
j_call: TRBJ2-7
cdr3_length: 14
d_call: -
cdr3_aa: CSVILARSSYEQYF
cdr3_nt: TGCAGCGTTATTCTAGCGAGGAGCTCCTACGAGCAGTACTTC

clone_size: -
v_call: TRBV29-1
j_call: TRBJ1-3
cdr3_length: 11
d_call: -
cdr3_aa: CSLRDGNTIYF
cdr3_nt: TGCAGCCTACGAGATGGAAACACCATATATTTT

clone_size: -
v_call: TRBV18
j_call: TRBJ2-3
cdr3_length: 12
d_call: -
cdr3_aa: CASSPSGDTQYF
cdr3_nt: TGTGCCAGCTCACCATCAGGGGATACGCAGTATTTT

clone_size: -
v_call: TRBV7-9
j_call: TRBJ2-7
cdr3_length: 14
d_call: TRBD2
cdr3_aa: CASSSGTSTQGQYF
cdr3_nt: TGTGCCAGCAGCTCTGGGACTAGTACGCAGGGGCAGTACTTC

clone_size: -
v_call: TRBV5-8
j_call: TRBJ2-5
cdr3_length: 15
d_call: -
cdr3_aa: CASSLAGLRGETQYF
cdr3_nt: TGTGCCAGCAGCTTGGCCGGCTTGAGGGGTGAGACCCAGTACTTC

clone_size: once
v_call: TRBV5-1
j_call: TRBJ1-1
cdr3_length: 15
d_call: -
cdr3_aa: CASSLVPNENTEAFF
cdr3_nt: TGCGCCAGCAGCTTGGTTCCCAACGAGAACACTGAAGCTTTCTTT

clone_size: -
v_call: TRBV29-1
j_call: TRBJ1-5
cdr3_length: 12
d_call: -
cdr3_aa: CSVGNSNQPQHF
cdr3_nt: TGCAGCGTTGGAAATAGCAATCAGCCCCAGCATTTT

clone_size: -
v_call: TRBV4-1
j_call: TRBJ1-4
cdr3_length: 15
d_call: TRBD1
cdr3_aa: CASSLPGQGAEKLFF
cdr3_nt: TGCGCCAGCAGCTTACCCGGACAGGGGGCGGAAAAACTGTTTTTT